This record looks at one TCR beta chain sequence and its context. Its specificity is not known. The source of the sample is a study of CD8+ T cells in alopecia areata. Study-level points and caveats: Clarity of TCR sharing across patients fell short of that in mice, possibly HLA-related.

The study team obtained lesional scalp punch biopsies and peripheral blood from alopecia areata patients. Sequencing relied on a cDNA template that was reverse transcribed from extracted RNA. TCRdb's table, derived via immunoSEQ multiplex PCR, lists solely in-frame clones and lacks some. The table lists around 35,000 clones, around three fifths of them singletons. CDR3 length equals 13 residues. Deletions cut 6 bases from V and 0 bases from J, with 6 bases between. Germline V gene data show CDR1 as LNHDA and CDR2 as SQIVND (reference sequence). The receptor's source is a human donor with alopecia areata. The chain joins TRBV19 to TRBJ2-1; D possibly corresponds to TRBD2 (6 bases). The sequencing input was NKG2D-high CD8+ T cells sorted from blood. The CDR3 loop is CASRRGSYNEQFF. CDR3 nucleotides: TGTGCCAGTAGGCGGGGCTCCTACAATGAGCAGTTCTTC.